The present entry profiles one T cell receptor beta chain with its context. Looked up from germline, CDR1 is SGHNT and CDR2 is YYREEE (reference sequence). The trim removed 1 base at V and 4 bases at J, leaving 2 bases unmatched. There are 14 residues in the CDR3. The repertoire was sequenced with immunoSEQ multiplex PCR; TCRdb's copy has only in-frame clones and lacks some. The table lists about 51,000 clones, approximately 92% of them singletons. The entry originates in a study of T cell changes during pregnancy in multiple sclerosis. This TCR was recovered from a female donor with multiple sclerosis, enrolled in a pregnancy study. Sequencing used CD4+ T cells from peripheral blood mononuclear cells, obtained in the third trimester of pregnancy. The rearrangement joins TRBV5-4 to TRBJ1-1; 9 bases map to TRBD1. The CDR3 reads CASSLTGGSTEAFF. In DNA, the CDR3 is TGTGCCAGCAGCTTGACAGGGGGCAGCACTGAAGCTTTCTTT.